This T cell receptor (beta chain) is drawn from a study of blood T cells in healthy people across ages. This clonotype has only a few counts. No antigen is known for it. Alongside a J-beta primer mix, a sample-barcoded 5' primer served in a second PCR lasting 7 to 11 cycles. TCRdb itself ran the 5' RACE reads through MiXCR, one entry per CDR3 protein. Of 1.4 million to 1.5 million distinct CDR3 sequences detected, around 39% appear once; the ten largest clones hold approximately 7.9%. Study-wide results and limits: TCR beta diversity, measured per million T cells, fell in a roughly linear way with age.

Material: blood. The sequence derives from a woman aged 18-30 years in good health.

The CDR3 region is CSAREQGTANSPLHF. The CDR3 nucleotides read TGCAGTGCTAGAGAACAGGGGACAGCCAATTCACCCCTCCACTTT. J is TRBJ1-6 and V is TRBV20-1; 7 bases are a match to TRBD1. CDR1 and CDR2 from the germline V gene are DFQATT and SNEGSKA (reference sequence). The CDR3 loop spans 15 amino acids. With 0 bases clipped from V and 7 bases from J, the junction kept 6 bases outside the gene matches.